This T cell receptor beta chain derives from a study of blood T cell repertoires in COVID-19. Whole-study context: Material from acute and convalescent COVID-19 was sourced from the United States, Italy and Spain. From T cells, B-cell-depleted T cells, or PBMCs came the material, which was cDNA or gDNA.

Original methodology: Researchers report that nucleated cell counts were estimated from reference gene primer amplification. The repertoire was sequenced with immunoSEQ multiplex PCR; TCRdb's copy has only in-frame clones and lacks some. V and J calls and clone size follow that table, whereas D and trimming were derived from the DNA. The table has 200,000 to 250,000 clones, approximately 86% seen once; the top ten hold about 7.6%. This clone was seen a few times. V was cut by 0 bases and J by 2 bases, with 11 bases left in between. This CDR3 is built from 16 residues. The V gene's germline CDR1 is MNHEY and CDR2 SVGEGT.

The chain has TRBV6-2 or TRBV6-3 and TRBJ1-5; D call uncertain. Material for sequencing was peripheral blood. The clonotype was recovered from a woman in her 70s with active or convalescent COVID-19. In nucleotides, the CDR3 is TGTGCCAGCAGTTACTCTAGAGGGTTAGGCAATCAGCCCCAGCATTTT. Translating gives CASSYSRGLGNQPQHF.